These 6 T cell receptor beta chains came from one sample sequenced in a study of T-cell reconstitution after alpha-beta-depleted transplantation in children. Preparation of the TCRbeta library used unique molecular identifiers. TCRdb reprocessed the PCR reads with MiXCR, giving one entry per CDR3 protein. The profile covers nearly 550,000 distinct CDR3 sequences, with 15% to 20% appearing a single time and 3% to 3.5% taken by the ten largest. The sample consisted of PBMCs from the stem cell graft donor, taken from the stem cell graft. These TCRs come from a human donor who donated a stem cell graft to a child with acute lymphoblastic leukemia.

The chain has TRBV20-1 and TRBJ1-5; D is uncertain. Germline CDR1 and CDR2: DFQATT and SNEGSKA (reference sequence). The CDR3 is 15 residues long. V was clipped by 5 bases and J by 6 bases, with 20 bases between them. CDR3 bases: TGCAGTGCTCCTTATCCGGGAAACTCGGGTCAGCCCCAGCATTTT. This translates into CSAPYPGNSGQPQHF.

This clonotype has just a few counts. The chain joins TRBV11-1 to TRBJ1-3; D not certain. With 5 bases removed from V and 0 bases from J, the gap between germline ends came to 20 bases. CDR1 is SGHAT and CDR2 is FQDESV in the germline V gene (reference sequence). The CDR3 is 18 residues long. As DNA, the CDR3 is TGTGCCAGCAGCAAAGAGACACATAAAATTCGCTCTGGAAACACCATATATTTT. Protein: CASSKETHKIRSGNTIYF. Drawing the rest from reference TRBV11-1 and TRBJ1-3, the complete variable domain is EAEVAQSPRYKITEKSQAVAFWCDPISGHATLYWYRQILGQGPELLVQFQDESVVDDSQLPKDRFSAERLKGVDSTLKIQPAELGDSAMYLCASSKETHKIRSGNTIYFGEGSWLTVV.

J is TRBJ2-3 and V is TRBV5-1; no clear D. The CDR3 extends over 15 amino acids. The germline V gene has CDR1 SGHRS and CDR2 YFSETQ. V was clipped by 6 bases and J by 0 bases, with 14 bases between them. CDR3 bases: TGCGCCAGCACCCCCACGGAGCTTAGCACAGATACGCAGTATTTT. Its translation is CASTPTELSTDTQYF.

The sample holds a few counts of this clonotype. The CDR3 protein is CASSLTGTGIYNEQFF. The CDR3 DNA is TGTGCCAGCAGCTTAACCGGGACAGGGATTTACAATGAGCAGTTCTTC. This chain joins TRBV11-2 and TRBJ2-1; 9 bases are shared with TRBD1. CDR3 length: 16 amino acids. V gave up 2 bases and J gave up 4 bases; unmatched junction bases: 6. CDR1 is SGHAT and CDR2 is FQNNGV in the germline V gene. Supplemented by reference TRBV11-2 and TRBJ2-1, the full variable domain reads EAGVAQSPRYKIIEKRQSVAFWCNPISGHATLYWYQQILGQGPKLLIQFQNNGVVDDSQLPKDRFSAERLKGVDSTLKIQPAKLEDSAVYLCASSLTGTGIYNEQFFGPGTRLTVL.

This clonotype was seen only a few times. The V gene is TRBV6-5, the J gene TRBJ1-2; 8 bases line up with TRBD1. This CDR3 comprises 16 residues. CDR1 and CDR2 (germline): MNHEY, SVGAGI. With V trimmed by 0 bases and J by 7 bases, 10 bases remained unmatched. This chain's CDR3 is CASSYSFSGGVGGYTF. The CDR3 coding sequence is TGTGCCAGCAGTTACTCGTTTTCAGGGGGCGTGGGTGGCTACACCTTC.

This clonotype was found a few times. V usage is TRBV7-9 and J usage is TRBJ2-1; D gene ambiguous. V was pared by 1 base and J by 5 bases, with 9 bases between. CDR3 size: 14 residues. CDR1 SEHNR and CDR2 FQNEAQ come from the germline V gene (reference sequence). CDR3 in DNA: TGTGCCAGCAGCTTAGAATTTCGAGACAATGAGCAGTTCTTC. It specifies CASSLEFRDNEQFF. The complete variable domain, with remaining parts taken from reference TRBV7-9 and TRBJ2-1, reads DTGVSQNPRHKITKRGQNVTFRCDPISEHNRLYWYRQTLGQGPEFLTYFQNEAQLEKSRLLSDRFSAERPKGSFSTLEIQRTEQGDSAMYLCASSLEFRDNEQFFGPGTRLTVL.